The following is a T cell receptor beta chain sequence with its context. No cognate antigen has been identified for it. No per-base quality is available; no much larger clone lies one base away. The time point label for this specimen denotes: baseline before first vaccination. The vaccinee samples were drawn from two UK trials, COV001 and COV002, one of which was a single-blind randomized controlled phase 2/3 trial testing AZD1222 (ChAdOx1 nCoV-19) in healthy adults. For TCRbeta chain sequencing, PBMC samples from trial participants were taken at day 0 and at day 28 after the second dose. V loses 1 base of germline sequence and J loses 3 bases, and the interval between the two ends is 6 bases. The CDR3 has 13 amino acids, counting the end cysteine and phenylalanine. The entry retains the CDR3 DNA only, 39 bases that are in frame from base 1. CDR1 and CDR2 (LGHNA, YNFKEQ) derive from the germline V gene.

This specimen belongs to a study of T cell responses to AZD1222 COVID-19 vaccine (dated by TCRdb to about 2021). Notes on the research overall: AZD1222 recipients whose second dose came at about 4 weeks and those whose second dose came at about 12 weeks were combined into one group, since spike-specific TCR depth and breadth did not differ between the two schedules. A total of 240 or so trial participants underwent TCR sequencing, of whom around 210 had received two doses of AZD1222 and around 25 had received two doses of the MenACWY control vaccine. Trial participants were enrolled by age into 18-55, 56-69 and 70-plus year subgroups, with 148, 28 and 57 TCR-sequenced participants respectively. Points the paper makes about the study in general: Most participants were white British and females outnumbered males, and the authors suggested that clonal diversity may have been underestimated. The 56-69-year group was small, and its depth increase did not reach significance, likely because of low power. Because no day 14 peak-response samples were available, the repertoires could be characterized only after the peak T cell response. After two AZD1222 doses, spike-specific TCR breadth and depth were significantly higher than at day 0 and than in MenACWY recipients. Reportedly, almost half of the unique spike-specific TCRs recognized epitopes lying outside the regions that are mutated in the B.1.351 and B.1.1.7 variants. Conclusions about previously exposed vaccinees are limited, since just five or six AZD1222 recipients were seropositive for SARS-CoV-2 at baseline. The whole spike protein was spanned by vaccine-associated CD4 TCRs, and dominant responses were seen in regions 160-218 and 743-854.

The CDR3 regions of human TCRbeta chains were analyzed by immunosequencing. Regarding the original processing steps: Repertoire TCRs were matched against a reference library of SARS-CoV-2-specific TCRs generated with the MIRA antigen-specificity platform. Breadth was defined as the fraction of unique TCRs that were SARS-CoV-2-associated. Depth was defined as the fraction of total T cells that were SARS-CoV-2-associated. Using the MIRA data, each spike-specific TCR was assigned both to the spike region to which the TCR was reactive and to a CD4 or CD8 class. Log10-transformed breadth and depth values were compared by one-way ANOVA with Sidak's multiple comparisons tests. This immuneACCESS table, as held by TCRdb, lists in-frame sequences with V and J called but not all clones. Of the missing ones, under half trace to an unresolved V gene in checked studies; the others have no known cause. D and trimming were read from the DNA, whereas the V and J calls and clone size are those reported in that table. This sample gives tens of thousands of clones in total; approximately 80% of them show up just once. The ten largest clones add up to more than 20% of the sample.

The material was peripheral blood, obtained on day 0 of AZD1222 vaccination. The rearranged segments are TRBV4-2 and TRBJ1-1; the D gene is possibly TRBD1, with 5 bases matching. The sequence came from an adult in good health. The CDR3 reads as follows: CASSQVGDTEAFF. At the DNA level, the sequence is TGTGCCAGCAGCCAAGTGGGGGACACTGAAGCTTTCTTT.